The 8 T cell receptor beta chains presented below share a single source sample, sequenced in a study of cytomegalovirus exposure and HLA in healthy donors (dated by TCRdb to 2016 to 2017). To prepare the library, the immunoSEQ multiplex PCR assay was applied. The multiplex PCR relied on a mix of 60 forward primers for TCR Vbeta segments and 13 reverse primers for TCR Jbeta segments. Here the immuneACCESS table is served through TCRdb, limited to in-frame sequences with V and J called. Missing clones are a known gap in these copies; in checked studies unresolved V genes cover under half, and the rest lacks a known reason. Within this sample are about 170,000 clones, with more than 80% of them counted one time only. The ten largest clones take up about 2.4% of the sample. Sequencing input: PBMCs. The receptors originated from a male donor in good health and CMV-seronegative.

The sample holds a few counts of this clone. The chain is built from TRBV5-1 and TRBJ1-1, with D possibly matching TRBD1 (6 bases). The CDR3 runs 16 residues. V was pared by 5 bases and J by 7 bases, with 24 bases between. Germline CDR1 is SGHRS and CDR2 is YFSETQ. The CDR3 nucleotides are TGCGCCAGCAGGCGGGACGGGGGGCCGGTGCAAGGTGAAGCTTTCTTT. This gives the protein CASRRDGGPVQGEAFF.

The chain couples TRBV7-2 to TRBJ2-1; 8 bases fit TRBD1. Germline CDR1 and CDR2: SGHTA and FQGNSA. Trimming cost V 5 bases and J 7 bases; bases outside gene matches: 7. The CDR3 contains 14 residues. CDR3 residues: CASSPTGQGNEQFF. CDR3 bases: TGTGCCAGCAGCCCTACCGGACAGGGAAATGAGCAGTTCTTC.

This chain connects TRBV9 to TRBJ2-2, with 8 bases fitting TRBD2. This CDR3 contains 15 residues. Germline assignment: CDR1 SGDLS and CDR2 YYNGEE. After removal of 3 bases from V and 5 bases from J, the junction contained 6 bases not matched to a gene. The CDR3 loop reads CASSGPGLGTGELFF. DNA of the CDR3: TGTGCCAGCAGCGGACCGGGACTAGGAACCGGGGAGCTGTTTTTT.

This chain links TRBV7-2 with TRBJ1-2, with D perhaps matching TRBD1 (6 bases). This CDR3 has 15 residues. Germline lookup yields CDR1 SGHTA and CDR2 FQGNSA. V lost 5 bases to trimming and J lost 8 bases, with 21 bases between them. CDR3 sequence (DNA): TGTGCCAGCAGCGAGGGGGAGGGCTCCTCTTGGGGCTACACCTTC. This translates into CASSEGEGSSWGYTF. Full variable domain (rest looked up from reference TRBV7-2 and TRBJ1-2): GAGVSQSPSNKVTEKGKDVELRCDPISGHTALYWYRQSLGQGLEFLIYFQGNSAPDKSGLPSDRFSAERTGGSVSTLTIQRTQQEDSAVYLCASSEGEGSSWGYTFGSGTRLTVV.

The chain joins TRBV5-1 to TRBJ2-7; 12 positions match TRBD2. After removal of 7 bases from V and 6 bases from J, the junction contained 8 bases not matched to a gene. The CDR3 runs to 14 residues. Germline values: CDR1 SGHRS, CDR2 YFSETQ. The chain's CDR3 is CASEMTSGSPEQYF. The DNA for the CDR3 is TGCGCCAGCGAGATGACTAGCGGGAGTCCCGAGCAGTACTTC.

The V and J genes are TRBV29-1 and TRBJ2-7; no firm D call. Per the germline V gene, CDR1 is SQVTM and CDR2 is ANQGSEA. CDR3 size: 13 residues. Trimming cost V 4 bases and J 0 bases, with 10 bases left between them. The CDR3 is CSVGPSSSYEQYF. The CDR3 DNA reads TGCAGCGTTGGGCCGTCCAGCTCCTACGAGCAGTACTTC.

The gene calls are TRBV7-6 and TRBJ2-1; D unresolved. The CDR3 consists of 15 residues. V gave up 1 base and J gave up 0 bases, with 7 bases separating them. CDR1 is SGHVS, CDR2 FNYEAQ, per germline. The CDR3 nucleotides are TGTGCCAGCAGCTTAGGCCCGAGCTCCTACAATGAGCAGTTCTTC. Translating gives CASSLGPSSYNEQFF.

The chain employs TRBV18 and TRBJ2-7, with 11 bases matching TRBD1. Germline V gives CDR1 KGHSH, CDR2 LQKENI. V lost 6 bases, J lost 6 bases, and 7 bases stayed unmatched. This CDR3 is 14 amino acids long. CDR3 region: CASSRTGTGGEQYF. CDR3 DNA: TGTGCCAGCTCCCGTACCGGGACAGGGGGCGAGCAGTACTTC.